The 16 T cell receptor beta chains in this list originate from one sample, sequenced in a study of human T cells and chemical hapten exposure. One entry per CDR3 protein results from TCRdb running MiXCR on the RACE reads. The table lists 40,000 or so distinct CDR3 sequences, under 5% of them singletons. The time point here: patch test 1, 2 weeks after DPC sensitization. Described treatment: therapeutic diphenylcyclopropenone sensitization with weekly scalp DPC. Extraction yielded total RNA from whole blood (unfractionated). The material sequenced was whole blood, taken in connection with sensitization to the hapten diphenylcyclopropenone (DPC). These receptors were obtained from a man aged 50-60 years with alopecia areata. Some clones in this sample may be carry-over from other donors' samples.

In its sample, this clonotype was seen many times. The chain is built from TRBV7-9 and TRBJ1-5; D remains ambiguous. The CDR3 is 15 residues long. Trimming stripped 1 base from V and 2 bases from J, with 9 bases between. The germline CDR1 and CDR2 sequences are SEHNR and FQNEAQ (reference sequence). The CDR3 nucleotides read TGTGCCAGCAGCTTAGGAGAGAGGGGCAATCAGCCCCAGCATTTT. This codes for CASSLGERGNQPQHF.

This clonotype has just a few counts. The chain links TRBV3-1 to TRBJ2-1; 11 positions match TRBD1. The J segment lost 3 bases and the V segment lost 6 bases, leaving 4 bases of the junction unmatched. CDR3 length: 15 amino acids. Per germline, CDR1 LGHDT and CDR2 YNNKEL (reference sequence). The CDR3 loop reads CASRTGTGGYNEQFF. CDR3 nucleotides: TGTGCCAGCAGGACCGGGACAGGGGGCTACAATGAGCAGTTCTTC.

Concerning this clonotype: A read error may be the cause here, since a much bigger clone is one base away. V is TRBV6-5 and J is TRBJ2-1, with D uncertain. Germline CDR1 is MNHEY and CDR2 is SVGAGI. CDR3 length: 11 amino acids. CDR3 region: CACRTLNEQFF. The CDR3 bases are TGTGCCTGCAGAACTCTGAATGAGCAGTTCTTC.

On this clonotype itself: One base away lies a much larger clone, so this may be a sequencing read error. V and J are TRBV6-5 and TRBJ2-7; 10 bases line up with TRBD1. Germline CDR1 is MNHEY and CDR2 is SVGAGI. The CDR3 is 14 residues long. This CDR3 is CASSSTGGKYEQCF. The CDR3 DNA sequence: TGTGCCAGCAGTTCGACAGGGGGCAAATACGAGCAGTGCTTC.

This clonotype showed up many times. V and J are TRBV20-1 and TRBJ2-7, with 7 bases identical to TRBD2. In germline, CDR1 is DFQATT, CDR2 SNEGSKA (reference sequence). This CDR3 is 15 amino acids long. Unmatched junction bases numbered 13, after V lost 2 bases and J lost 6 bases. The chain's CDR3 is CSARHSGIGGSEQYF. The CDR3 bases are TGCAGTGCTAGACACAGCGGGATAGGCGGGAGCGAGCAGTACTTC.

This clonotype was found many times. The V gene is TRBV24-1, the J gene TRBJ2-1, with TRBD2 identical over 8 bases. CDR1 is KGHDR, CDR2 SFDVKD, per germline. This CDR3 region has 13 residues. Trimming took 6 bases from V and 4 from J; bases not matched to a gene: 1. The DNA of the CDR3 is TGTGCCACCAGTCGGGAGGGGTACAATGAGCAGTTCTTC. Amino acids: CATSREGYNEQFF.

At least ten counts were recorded for this clonotype. The chain combines TRBV13 with TRBJ1-1; no clear D gene. CDR3 size: 15 residues. The germline V gene encodes CDR1 PRHDT and CDR2 FYEKMQ (reference sequence). The V end lost 2 bases, the J end lost 2 bases, and 12 bases lay between the germline ends. This chain's CDR3 is CASSLWDSGNTEAFF. The CDR3, as DNA: TGTGCCAGCAGCTTATGGGATTCAGGCAACACTGAAGCTTTCTTT. Based on the CDR3 plus reference TRBV13 and TRBJ1-1, the full variable domain is AAGVIQSPRHLIKEKRETATLKCYPIPRHDTVYWYQQGPGQDPQFLISFYEKMQSDKGSIPDRFSAQQFSDYHSELNMSSLELGDSALYFCASSLWDSGNTEAFFGQGTRLTVV.

This clonotype came up many times. The gene calls are TRBV7-2 and TRBJ2-7, with TRBD2 identical over 9 bases. The CDR3 length is 15 residues. CDR1 is SGHTA, CDR2 FQGNSA, per germline. V was clipped by 3 bases and J by 2 bases; unmatched bases: 5. In DNA, the CDR3 is TGTGCCAGCAGCTTGGAGGCTAGCGGGGCCTACGAGCAGTACTTC. Protein product: CASSLEASGAYEQYF.

In this sample, this clonotype turned up a few times. The chain's CDR3 is CSGSGRVTDTQYF. Here the CDR3 DNA reads TGCAGCGGTAGCGGGAGGGTCACAGATACGCAGTATTTT. This chain uses TRBV29-1 with TRBJ2-3; TRBD2 aligns across 11 bases. Germline CDR1 is SQVTM and CDR2 is ANQGSEA. V trimming: 7 bases; J trimming: 2 bases; junction bases outside the gene matches: 2. The CDR3 spans 13 residues.

This clonotype was seen repeatedly, ten times or more. This rearrangement joins TRBV6-6 to TRBJ2-7; D not resolved. This CDR3 comprises 14 residues. Trimming cost V 5 bases and J 0 bases, with 11 bases left between them. Germline CDR1 MNHNY, CDR2 SVGAGI (reference sequence). CDR3 in amino acids: CASSPLGNSYEQYF. CDR3 in DNA: TGTGCCAGCAGTCCCCTGGGCAACTCCTACGAGCAGTACTTC.

In this sample, this clonotype turned up many times. J is TRBJ2-6 and V is TRBV7-9; D is unclear. V lost 1 base and J lost 0, with 4 bases in between. The CDR3 sequence is 15 residues long. CDR1 and CDR2 (germline): SEHNR, FQNEAQ (reference sequence). The CDR3 reads CASSLDGSGANVLTF. CDR3 bases: TGTGCCAGCAGCTTAGACGGCTCTGGGGCCAACGTCCTGACTTTC.

In its sample, this clonotype was seen many times. V is TRBV5-1 and J is TRBJ1-4, with a weak D call TRBD1 (6 bases). This CDR3 is 15 amino acids long. Looked up from germline, CDR1 is SGHRS and CDR2 is YFSETQ. V dropped 0 bases and J dropped 8 bases, with 14 bases sitting between them. CDR3 loop: CASSLGGLGREKLFF. The CDR3 DNA is TGCGCCAGCAGCTTGGGGGGGCTCGGTCGGGAAAAACTGTTTTTT.

The sample holds many counts of this clonotype. The chain uses TRBV6-5 and TRBJ2-7, with a tentative D call TRBD2 (5 bases). The CDR3 contains 16 residues. The V end lost 2 bases, the J end lost 0 bases, and 14 bases lay between the germline ends. Per germline, CDR1 MNHEY and CDR2 SVGAGI. DNA of the CDR3: TGTGCCAGCAGTTACGAGGGCAGCCTAAGCTCCTACGAGCAGTACTTC. As protein: CASSYEGSLSSYEQYF.

This clonotype was counted ten times or more. The germline gene is not matched at one end of the junction; a read error may be the cause. In DNA form, the CDR3 reads TGTGCCAGCAGTCCCTCCCATAGGGACTACAACTTC. Translating gives CASSPSHRDYNF. The rearrangement links TRBV7-8 to TRBJ2-5; TRBD2 matches 7 bases. The CDR3 covers 12 residues. Germline CDR1 SGHVS, CDR2 FQNEAQ. The full variable domain, completed using reference TRBV7-8 and TRBJ2-5, is GAGVSQSPRYKVAKRGQDVALRCDPISGHVSLFWYQQALGQGPEFLTYFQNEAQLDKSGLPSDRFFAERPEGSVSTLKIQRTQQEDSAVYLCASSPSHRDYNFGPGTRLLVL.

This clonotype was seen repeatedly, ten times or more. For the CDR3, the DNA is TGTGCCAGCAGTTTAGCGCAGTCGGGCTACACCTTC. This translates into CASSLAQSGYTF. The chain couples TRBV12-3 or TRBV12-4 to TRBJ1-2; D call uncertain. V was shortened by 0 bases and J by 8 bases, with 7 bases between the two germline ends. The CDR3 length is 12 residues.

This clonotype was detected many times. The V call is TRBV29-1, the J call TRBJ2-5; a weak D match, TRBD2 (5 bases). The germline V gene has CDR1 SQVTM and CDR2 ANQGSEA. The CDR3 is made up of 12 amino acids. Trimming took 3 bases from V and 3 from J, leaving 8 bases between them. CDR3 coding DNA: TGCAGCGTTGACTCGGGGAAAGAGACCCAGTACTTC. It translates to CSVDSGKETQYF.